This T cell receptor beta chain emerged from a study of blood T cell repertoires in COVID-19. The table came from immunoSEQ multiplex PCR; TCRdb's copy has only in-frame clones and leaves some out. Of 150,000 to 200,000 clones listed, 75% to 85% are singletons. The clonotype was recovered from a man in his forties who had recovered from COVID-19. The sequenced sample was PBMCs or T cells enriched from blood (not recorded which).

CDR3 sequence (DNA): TGTGCCAGCAGCAAAGGGCGGCAGGGGCGTCTCAGCAATCAGCCCCAGCATTTT. Translated, it gives CASSKGRQGRLSNQPQHF. V is TRBV21-1 and J is TRBJ1-5; the table's D call TRBD1 went unverified against the DNA. TRBV21-1 corresponds to a pseudogene. There are 18 residues in the CDR3.